This T cell receptor (beta chain) derives from a study of blood T cell repertoires in COVID-19. Study-wide context: COVID-19 samples from acute and convalescent phases originated in the United States, Italy and Spain. T cells, B-cell-depleted T cells, or PBMCs provided the cDNA or gDNA that served as material.

Original handling: Amplifying reference gene primers gave estimates of nucleated cell counts. Clones were read by immunoSEQ multiplex PCR, and TCRdb kept only the in-frame ones, dropping some. V and J calls and clone size follow that table, whereas D and trimming were derived from the DNA. Counted here are 85,000 to 100,000 clones, about four fifths occurring once; the ten biggest clones make up roughly a sixth. Germline V lookup: CDR1 SGHAT, CDR2 FQNNGV. The V and J ends lost 1 base and 10 bases respectively, with 10 bases between them. CDR3 length equals 13 residues. The sequence was collected from a woman between 55 and 75 years old with acute or convalescent COVID-19. The sequenced sample consisted of peripheral blood. The chain uses TRBV11-2 and TRBJ1-4, with D hard to call. CDR3 DNA: TGTGCCAGCAGCTTAGGACTGGATAGAAAACTGTTTTTT. It translates to CASSLGLDRKLFF.